Listed here are 18 T cell receptor beta chains from one sample, sequenced in a study of technical replicates of blood from a few donors. Generated by immunoSEQ multiplex PCR, the TCRdb table keeps only in-frame clones and is missing some. The table records nearly 90,000 clones, roughly 94% of them present only once. Sequences were obtained from T cells isolated from PBMCs. Receptor source: a human donor in good health.

The chain links TRBV30 to TRBJ1-2; 11 nucleotides match TRBD1. In germline, CDR1 is GTSNPN, CDR2 SVGIG (reference sequence). The CDR3 runs to 14 residues. Losses at the gene ends were 2 bases for V and 6 bases for J; bases not matched to a gene: 5. CDR3 residues: CAWSPGQGANGYTF. The CDR3 nucleotides read TGTGCCTGGAGTCCAGGACAGGGGGCCAATGGCTACACCTTC.

J is TRBJ2-1 and V is TRBV27; 8 nucleotides match TRBD1. The CDR3 loop spans 13 amino acids. Germline CDR1 MNHEY, CDR2 SMNVEV (reference sequence). J was trimmed by 5 bases and V by 8 bases; bases with no gene match: 5. Here the CDR3 DNA reads TGTGCCAGCGGACAGGGCCCTAACAATGAGCAGTTCTTC. Translated, it gives CASGQGPNNEQFF.

V gene TRBV27 combines with J gene TRBJ2-7; D not resolved. The CDR3 sequence is 12 residues long. V was cut by 6 bases and J by 1 base, with 7 bases left in between. Germline loops: CDR1 MNHEY, CDR2 SMNVEV (reference sequence). The CDR3 is CASSLGSYEQYF. DNA of the CDR3: TGTGCCAGCAGCCTCGGGTCCTACGAGCAGTACTTC.

The chain has TRBV14 and TRBJ1-2; 7 bases agree with TRBD1. The trim removed 4 bases at V and 6 bases at J, leaving 5 bases unmatched. Germline CDR1 reads SGHDN; CDR2 reads FVKESK. The CDR3 spans 13 residues. CDR3 amino acids: CASSRRQGDGYTF. The CDR3 nucleotides read TGTGCCAGCAGCCGCCGACAGGGTGATGGCTACACCTTC.

CDR3 loop: CASSQDGRATTDTQYF. The CDR3 nucleotides read TGCGCCAGCAGCCAAGATGGGCGGGCCACCACAGATACGCAGTATTTT. The chain employs TRBV4-3 and TRBJ2-3, with D possibly TRBD2 on 5 matching bases. Germline assignment: CDR1 LGHNA and CDR2 YSLEER. Trimming took off 0 bases at V and 2 bases at J, with 12 bases between the two ends. CDR3 size: 16 residues.

The V call is TRBV5-1, the J call TRBJ2-7, with 8 bases matching TRBD2. CDR1 is SGHRS and CDR2 is YFSETQ in the germline V gene. This CDR3 contains 15 residues. The V gene end was trimmed by 4 bases and the J gene end by 3 bases; junction bases not matched to a gene: 9. Here the CDR3 reads CASSVIAGYNYEQYF. DNA of the CDR3: TGCGCCAGCAGCGTAATAGCGGGGTACAACTACGAGCAGTACTTC.

V gene TRBV10-3 combines with J gene TRBJ2-7; 12 bases agree with TRBD1. Germline CDR1 is ENHRY and CDR2 is SYGVKD. This CDR3 is built from 14 residues. J was trimmed by 5 bases and V by 9 bases; bases with no gene match: 8. CDR3: CAMSRDRGLNEQYF. CDR3 DNA sequence: TGTGCCATGAGCCGGGACAGGGGGCTCAACGAGCAGTACTTC.

The chain has TRBV5-1 and TRBJ2-2; maybe TRBD1 (5 bases). This CDR3 contains 14 residues. Deletions cut 1 base from V and 1 base from J, with 5 bases between. Germline V CDR1 and CDR2: SGHRS, YFSETQ. CDR3 amino acids: CASSLTGNTGELFF. CDR3 bases: TGCGCCAGCAGCTTGACAGGGAACACCGGGGAGCTGTTTTTT.

J is TRBJ2-1 and V is TRBV29-1; D not certain. This CDR3 spans 14 amino acids. The germline V and J ends were trimmed by 2 bases and 9 bases, with 17 bases remaining between them. The germline gives CDR1 SQVTM, CDR2 ANQGSEA. The CDR3 here is CSVENKRELGEQFF. CDR3 in DNA: TGCAGCGTTGAAAACAAGCGAGAGCTCGGTGAGCAGTTCTTC.

This chain connects TRBV18 to TRBJ2-7, with TRBD1 matching 9 bases. Germline CDR1 KGHSH, CDR2 LQKENI. Trimming took 6 bases from V and 5 from J; bases not matched to a gene: 11. This CDR3 has 15 amino acids. The chain's CDR3 is CASSQGQGSGNEQYF. The CDR3 DNA sequence: TGTGCCAGCTCCCAGGGACAGGGTTCAGGGAACGAGCAGTACTTC. Complete variable domain (other parts from reference TRBV18 and TRBJ2-7): NAGVMQNPRHLVRRRGQEARLRCSPMKGHSHVYWYRQLPEEGLKFMVYLQKENIIDESGMPKERFSAEFPKEGPSILRIQQVVRGDSAAYFCASSQGQGSGNEQYFGPGTRLTVT.

The genes are TRBV28 and TRBJ1-1; tentative D call: TRBD1 (6 bases). V shed 1 base and J shed 7 bases, with 19 bases lying between them. Germline-derived CDR1 and CDR2 are MDHEN and SYDVKM. CDR3 length: 16 residues. DNA of the CDR3: TGTGCCAGCAGTTTATTTTTGTCGGACAGACTACTTGAAGCTTTCTTT. Residues: CASSLFLSDRLLEAFF.

V gene TRBV18 combines with J gene TRBJ1-5, with D perhaps TRBD1 (5 bases). V lost 0 bases and J lost 7, with 16 bases in between. Germline CDR1 reads KGHSH; CDR2 reads LQKENI. CDR3 length equals 16 residues. In DNA form, the CDR3 reads TGTGCCAGCTCACCACCGTCCTCGGGGGACCGACAGCCCCAGCATTTT. Protein product: CASSPPSSGDRQPQHF. Full variable domain (missing parts from reference TRBV18 and TRBJ1-5): NAGVMQNPRHLVRRRGQEARLRCSPMKGHSHVYWYRQLPEEGLKFMVYLQKENIIDESGMPKERFSAEFPKEGPSILRIQQVVRGDSAAYFCASSPPSSGDRQPQHFGDGTRLSIL.

V and J are TRBV9 and TRBJ2-7; 7 positions agree with TRBD1. In germline, CDR1 is SGDLS, CDR2 YYNGEE. V was pared by 7 bases and J by 6 bases, with 13 bases of the junction left unmatched. The CDR3 contains 14 residues. DNA of the CDR3: TGTGCCAGCGGGGAAGGGACAGAGGTCTCCGAGCAGTACTTC. This codes for CASGEGTEVSEQYF.

This chain joins TRBV15 and TRBJ1-1; D is ambiguous. The germline V gene has CDR1 LNHNV and CDR2 YYDKDF (reference sequence). The length of the CDR3 is 13 residues. The V gene lost 3 bases and the J gene lost 5 bases, with 10 bases spanning the gap. CDR3 loop: CATSRPQETEAFF. CDR3 in DNA: TGTGCCACCAGCAGGCCGCAGGAAACTGAAGCTTTCTTT. Based on the CDR3 plus reference TRBV15 and TRBJ1-1, the full variable domain is DAMVIQNPRYQVTQFGKPVTLSCSQTLNHNVMYWYQQKSSQAPKLLFHYYDKDFNNEADTPDNFQSRRPNTSFCFLDIRSPGLGDTAMYLCATSRPQETEAFFGQGTRLTVV.

The CDR3 loop reads CASSLAGAITGELFF. The CDR3 region has the DNA TGTGCCAGTAGTTTGGCGGGAGCGATCACCGGGGAGCTGTTTTTT. The genes are TRBV19 and TRBJ2-2, with 7 nucleotides matching TRBD2. Germline CDR1 reads LNHDA; CDR2 reads SQIVND (reference sequence). V lost 5 bases, J lost 4 bases, and 7 bases stayed unmatched. The CDR3 is 15 residues long.

The chain joins TRBV6-1 to TRBJ2-3, with TRBD2 matching over 10 bases. The CDR3 has 15 residues. The germline V gene has CDR1 MNHNS and CDR2 SASEGT. The J segment lost 0 bases and the V segment lost 6 bases, leaving 3 bases of the junction unmatched. CDR3 DNA: TGTGCCAGCAGCCGGACTAGCGGAAGCACAGATACGCAGTATTTT. Protein sequence: CASSRTSGSTDTQYF.

The chain joins TRBV5-1 to TRBJ2-7, with 11 bases matching TRBD2. CDR3 length: 16 residues. Trimming removed 4 bases from V and 3 bases from J; junction bases left unmatched: 9. CDR1 SGHRS and CDR2 YFSETQ come from the germline V gene. CDR3 sequence (DNA): TGCGCCAGCAGCCCCCGACTAGCGGGGAATTACTACGAGCAGTACTTC. This sequence encodes CASSPRLAGNYYEQYF.

The count of this clone is one. This chain's CDR3 is CSGGPGQGHEQYF. CDR3 in DNA: TGCAGCGGGGGCCCGGGACAGGGCCACGAGCAGTACTTC. This sequence joins TRBV29-1 and TRBJ2-7; TRBD1 aligns across 9 bases. CDR3 length: 13 residues. The junction had 9 bases not matched to a gene; V was cut back by 7 bases and J by 5 bases. CDR1 is SQVTM and CDR2 is ANQGSEA in the germline V gene.